The clone carrying this T cell receptor beta chain has a count of ten or more. The CDR3 contains 15 residues. Looked up from germline, CDR1 is MNHNS and CDR2 is SASEGT. The junction had 6 bases not matched to a gene; V was cut back by 5 bases and J by 1 base. These data belong to a study of regulatory T cells in long-lasting Graves disease. Study context: Antithyroid drugs had been taken under 3 months by newly diagnosed Graves' patients.

Investigators prepared the TCR beta libraries by applying iRepertoire HTBI primers and Arm-PCR of CDR3 regions. Each CDR3 protein gets one entry after TCRdb re-called the multiplex PCR reads with MiXCR. The data show around 480,000 distinct CDR3 sequences, roughly a sixth seen once. As for time point: newly diagnosed GD, antithyroid drugs for less than 3 months. Researchers made the TCR library from RNA that was extracted from PBMCs. The data also belong to a second study, concerning T cells in Graves' hyperthyroidism and ophthalmopathy.

The receptor's source is a woman between 40 and 65 years old with Graves disease. The sample here was peripheral blood mononuclear cells (PBMCs), taken at new diagnosis, from a patient treated with antithyroid drugs. The rearrangement joins TRBV6-1 to TRBJ1-1; TRBD1 aligns across 8 bases. For the CDR3, the DNA is TGTGCCAGCAGTCACGGACAGGGAAGGAACACTGAAGCTTTCTTT. Residues: CASSHGQGRNTEAFF.